The next 30 T cell receptor beta chains were all read from a single sample in a study of blood T cell repertoires in COVID-19. This table comes from immunoSEQ multiplex PCR, and its TCRdb copy is limited to in-frame clones, with some not included. The table includes around 19,000 clones, about 91% detected once. Sequenced input: peripheral blood. The receptors originated from a human donor in a cohort sampled during active COVID-19. The donor label of this sample is uncertain.

The V call is TRBV4-1, the J call TRBJ2-5, with 12 bases aligning to TRBD2. Germline lookup yields CDR1 MGHRA and CDR2 YSYEKL. Trimming at V came to 0 bases and at J to 5 bases, leaving 4 bases not matched to a gene. CDR3 length: 16 amino acids. DNA of the CDR3: TGCGCCAGCAGCCAAGACCGACTAGCGGGAGTGGAGACCCAGTACTTC. Encoded protein: CASSQDRLAGVETQYF.

This clone was seen a handful of times. The chain links TRBV11-3 to TRBJ2-3; a possible D gene is TRBD2 (5 bases). The CDR3 is 14 residues long. Trimming cost V 4 bases and J 1 base, with 9 bases left between them. In germline, CDR1 is SGHNT, CDR2 YENEEA. CDR3 amino acids: CASSSLGGTDTQYF. CDR3 nucleotide sequence: TGTGCCAGCAGCTCCCTCGGGGGCACAGATACGCAGTATTTT.

The chain has TRBV7-9 and TRBJ2-6, with 9 bases lining up with TRBD1. The CDR3 contains 18 residues. Germline values: CDR1 SEHNR, CDR2 FQNEAQ (reference sequence). V was pared by 4 bases and J by 0 bases, with 7 bases of the junction left unmatched. The CDR3 DNA follows: TGTGCCAGCAGCTCAACAGGGGGCCCATACTCTGGGGCCAACGTCCTGACTTTC. Protein: CASSSTGGPYSGANVLTF.

This chain joins TRBV6-1 and TRBJ1-2, with 9 positions matching TRBD1. Trimming cost V 2 bases and J 4 bases; bases outside gene matches: 8. CDR1 and CDR2 from the germline V gene are MNHNS and SASEGT. CDR3 length: 16 amino acids. The CDR3: CASSEFVGQGIYGYTF. The CDR3, as DNA: TGTGCCAGCAGTGAATTTGTGGGACAGGGAATCTATGGCTACACCTTC.

The chain links TRBV30 to TRBJ2-1; 7 nucleotides agree with TRBD2. Germline V gives CDR1 GTSNPN, CDR2 SVGIG (reference sequence). V was clipped by 0 bases and J by 12 bases; unmatched bases: 11. The CDR3 contains 14 residues. The CDR3 is CAWSVLMGERGQFF. The DNA for the CDR3 is TGTGCCTGGAGTGTACTAATGGGCGAGCGGGGGCAGTTCTTC.

The V and J genes are TRBV11-2 and TRBJ2-7; 7 bases fit TRBD2. This CDR3 region has 14 residues. Germline assignment: CDR1 SGHAT and CDR2 FQNNGV. V gave up 0 bases and J gave up 4 bases; unmatched junction bases: 3. The CDR3 region is CASSLDLAEYEQYF. CDR3 in DNA: TGTGCCAGCAGCTTAGATCTAGCGGAGTACGAGCAGTACTTC.

The chain couples TRBV19 to TRBJ2-3, with D unclear. The V end lost 3 bases, the J end lost 4 bases, and 11 bases lay between the germline ends. Germline V lookup: CDR1 LNHDA, CDR2 SQIVND (reference sequence). The CDR3 totals 14 residues. The CDR3 DNA follows: TGTGCCAGTAGTATTTATAGGAGCTCAGATACGCAGTATTTT. Protein: CASSIYRSSDTQYF.

The CDR3 sequence: CASSLGGTGVMNEQFF. For the CDR3, the DNA is TGCGCCAGCAGCTTGGGGGGGACAGGGGTTATGAATGAGCAGTTCTTC. The chain employs TRBV5-1 and TRBJ2-1; 10 bases are a match to TRBD1. The V gene's germline CDR1 is SGHRS and CDR2 YFSETQ. The CDR3 spans 16 residues. The V segment lost 0 bases and the J segment 7 bases; nucleotides outside the gene matches: 7.

The V call is TRBV9, the J call TRBJ1-6; no firm D call. The CDR3 sequence is 14 residues long. From germline, CDR1 is SGDLS and CDR2 YYNGEE. V lost 3 bases and J lost 14, with 18 bases in between. CDR3 region: CASSAQGSQNTLHF. CDR3 bases: TGTGCCAGCAGCGCTCAAGGGAGTCAAAATACCCTCCACTTT.

This clone appeared a few times. The chain employs TRBV3-1 (or the pseudogene TRBV3-2) and TRBJ1-3; D gene ambiguous. Trimming pared 4 bases from V and 6 bases from J, leaving 19 bases between. This CDR3 has 16 amino acids. Germline CDR1 and CDR2: LGHDT and YNNKEL (reference sequence). CDR3 residues: CASSPDHLASKNTIYF. For the CDR3, the DNA is TGTGCCAGCAGCCCAGACCATTTGGCTTCGAAAAACACCATATATTTT.

The chain combines TRBV14 with TRBJ2-1; 7 nucleotides match TRBD2. J gave up 2 bases and V 6 bases, and 10 bases lay outside the gene matches. This CDR3 is 16 amino acids long. In germline, CDR1 is SGHDN, CDR2 FVKESK. CDR3 in amino acids: CASRPRLADTYNEQFF. DNA of the CDR3: TGTGCCAGCAGACCCCGGCTAGCGGATACCTACAATGAGCAGTTCTTC.

This clone was picked up one time. The chain carries TRBV19 and TRBJ1-2, with D uncertain. With 5 bases removed from V and 4 bases from J, the gap between germline ends came to 17 bases. Germline assignment: CDR1 LNHDA and CDR2 SQIVND (reference sequence). This CDR3 contains 15 residues. The CDR3 sequence is CASSESANSPYGYTF. Here the CDR3 DNA reads TGTGCCAGTAGTGAGTCCGCTAACAGTCCCTATGGCTACACCTTC.

This clone was picked up one time. The rearrangement links TRBV27 to TRBJ2-5; 9 positions match TRBD1. The CDR3 spans 15 residues. The J segment lost 2 bases and the V segment lost 6 bases, leaving 7 bases of the junction unmatched. CDR1 and CDR2 (germline): MNHEY, SMNVEV (reference sequence). The CDR3 is CASRPGQGPQETQYF. CDR3 sequence (DNA): TGTGCCAGCAGACCAGGACAGGGGCCACAAGAGACCCAGTACTTC.

In its sample, this clone was seen once. V and J are TRBV10-2 and TRBJ1-1, with D perhaps matching TRBD1 (5 bases). V lost 8 bases and J lost 1, with 14 bases in between. Looked up from germline, CDR1 is WSHSY and CDR2 is SAAADI. The CDR3 spans 14 residues. The CDR3 DNA is TGCGCCAGCCGGGGGTTCAGAAAGAACACTGAAGCTTTCTTT. It codes for CASRGFRKNTEAFF.

This clone has a single count. This sequence joins TRBV9 and TRBJ2-2; TRBD1 aligns across 8 bases. Germline V gives CDR1 SGDLS, CDR2 YYNGEE. The CDR3 is 17 amino acids. With 0 bases clipped from V and 5 bases from J, the junction kept 9 bases outside the gene matches. Written as DNA, the CDR3 is TGTGCCAGCAGCGTAGGCTCCCCAGGGGGCGCAACCGGGGAGCTGTTTTTT. It encodes CASSVGSPGGATGELFF.

Only one count was recorded for this clone. The chain is built from TRBV5-4 and TRBJ2-3, with TRBD2 matching over 8 bases. Trimming cost V 3 bases and J 0 bases; bases outside gene matches: 3. The CDR3 extends over 15 amino acids. Germline V CDR1 and CDR2: SGHNT, YYREEE (reference sequence). In DNA, the CDR3 is TGTGCCAGCAGCTCACGGGGGGGGAGCACAGATACGCAGTATTTT. It is translated as CASSSRGGSTDTQYF.

The chain has TRBV28 and TRBJ1-2; 7 bases align to TRBD1. Trimming took 2 bases from V and 8 from J; bases not matched to a gene: 11. Germline assignment: CDR1 MDHEN and CDR2 SYDVKM. The CDR3 runs to 15 residues. CDR3 sequence: CASSLLEGAQEGYTF. The CDR3, as DNA: TGTGCCAGCAGTTTACTTGAGGGGGCGCAGGAAGGCTACACCTTC.

The CDR3 region is CASSSPGQGGEGYTF. CDR3 coding DNA: TGTGCCAGCAGTTCTCCGGGACAGGGGGGGGAAGGCTACACCTTC. The V gene is TRBV6-6, the J gene TRBJ1-2; the match to TRBD1 covers 11 bases. Trimming cost V 4 bases and J 8 bases; bases outside gene matches: 9. This CDR3 is 15 amino acids long. The germline V gene has CDR1 MNHNY and CDR2 SVGAGI (reference sequence).

This chain uses TRBV18 with TRBJ2-1; D unclear. Looked up from germline, CDR1 is KGHSH and CDR2 is LQKENI. The CDR3 is made up of 11 amino acids. Trimming stripped 5 bases from V and 8 bases from J, with 7 bases between. The CDR3 nucleotides are TGTGCCAGCTCATTAGAGGATGAGCAGTTCTTC. It is translated as CASSLEDEQFF.

The sample holds a few counts of this clone. The gene calls are TRBV12-3 or TRBV12-4 and TRBJ2-3; no clear D. V shed 5 bases and J shed 6 bases, with 9 bases lying between them. This CDR3 has 12 residues. CDR3 sequence reads: CASSLLEDTQYF. For the CDR3, the DNA is TGTGCCAGCAGTCTCCTAGAGGATACGCAGTATTTT.

In regard to this clone: The same CDR3 arises from other DNA sequences in this sample as well. The rearrangement uses TRBV18 and TRBJ1-1, with TRBD1 as a possible D gene (6 bases). The germline gives CDR1 KGHSH, CDR2 LQKENI. Trimming removed 0 bases at V and 1 base at J, with 9 bases between. This CDR3 is built from 15 residues. CDR3 sequence: CASSPPGGQNTEAFF. The CDR3 region has the DNA TGTGCCAGCTCACCACCGGGGGGGCAGAACACTGAAGCTTTCTTT.

The gene calls are TRBV19 and TRBJ2-1, with 11 bases matching TRBD2. Trimming at V came to 2 bases and at J to 2 bases, leaving 5 bases not matched to a gene. Germline assignment: CDR1 LNHDA and CDR2 SQIVND (reference sequence). The CDR3 has 17 amino acids. The CDR3 region is CASSISGTSGAYNEQFF. CDR3 in DNA: TGTGCCAGTAGTATATCCGGGACTAGCGGCGCCTACAATGAGCAGTTCTTC.

The chain recombines TRBV27 with TRBJ2-7; TRBD2 aligns across 9 bases. The CDR3 has 18 residues. Trimming removed 1 base from V and 3 bases from J; junction bases left unmatched: 13. Per germline, CDR1 MNHEY and CDR2 SMNVEV (reference sequence). The CDR3 nucleotides read TGTGCCAGCAGTTTATACCCCCCGGCAGCGGGAGGCGGCTACGAGCAGTACTTC. Amino acids: CASSLYPPAAGGGYEQYF.

V usage is TRBV5-8 and J usage is TRBJ2-5; tentatively, D is TRBD2 (6 bases). V shed 4 bases and J shed 2 bases, with 15 bases lying between them. The CDR3 spans 15 residues. Germline CDR1 and CDR2: SGHTS and YDEGEE. As DNA, the CDR3 is TGTGCCAGCAGCCCCCGAGGTCGGGGGCAAGAGACCCAGTACTTC. This codes for CASSPRGRGQETQYF.

The CDR3 reads CASSLRDRGISYEQYF. The CDR3 DNA is TGTGCCAGCAGCCTCCGAGACAGGGGTATCTCCTACGAGCAGTACTTC. V gene TRBV5-6 combines with J gene TRBJ2-7; 8 nucleotides agree with TRBD1. The V and J ends lost 4 bases and 0 bases, in that order; junction bases with no gene match: 9. Per germline, CDR1 SGHDT and CDR2 YYEEEE. There are 16 residues in the CDR3.

This chain links TRBV9 with TRBJ2-1, with D perhaps matching TRBD1 (6 bases). The CDR3 is made up of 13 amino acids. V lost 3 bases and J lost 7, with 11 bases in between. The V gene's germline CDR1 is SGDLS and CDR2 YYNGEE. Written as DNA, the CDR3 is TGTGCCAGCAGCGCGTTACAGGGAAATGAGCAGTTCTTC. Encoded protein: CASSALQGNEQFF.

The chain uses TRBV18 and TRBJ2-1; D is perhaps TRBD2 (6 bases). Germline CDR1 and CDR2: KGHSH and LQKENI. The CDR3 sequence is 13 residues long. V lost 3 bases to trimming and J lost 11 bases, with 14 bases between them. The CDR3 DNA reads as TGTGCCAGCTCACCCCCGGAGGGGCTGCAGCAGTTCTTC. Translating gives CASSPPEGLQQFF.

V is TRBV10-2 and J is TRBJ2-3, with D unresolved. The CDR3 loop spans 16 amino acids. Trimming pared 6 bases from V and 0 bases from J, leaving 16 bases between. Germline loops: CDR1 WSHSY, CDR2 SAAADI. The DNA of the CDR3 is TGCGCCAGCAGGCCCCGAAGCCCTCGGAGCACAGATACGCAGTATTTT. Translated: CASRPRSPRSTDTQYF.

The V call is TRBV7-2, the J call TRBJ2-7; TRBD2 matches 7 bases. Trimming took 6 bases from V and 1 from J; bases not matched to a gene: 9. Per germline, CDR1 SGHTA and CDR2 FQGNSA. The CDR3 length is 15 residues. In DNA, the CDR3 is TGTGCCAGCAGTTCCGCACCTAGCGGTTCCTACGAGCAGTACTTC. This gives the protein CASSSAPSGSYEQYF.

This rearrangement joins TRBV9 to TRBJ2-1, with D maybe TRBD1 (5 bases). The V and J ends lost 0 bases and 8 bases respectively, with 15 bases between them. CDR1 SGDLS and CDR2 YYNGEE come from the germline V gene. This CDR3 contains 15 residues. CDR3 sequence: CASSVAPSQADEQFF. Here the CDR3 DNA reads TGTGCCAGCAGCGTAGCCCCTTCACAGGCCGATGAGCAGTTCTTC. Looking up the rest from reference TRBV9 and TRBJ2-1 gives the full variable domain: DSGVTQTPKHLITATGQRVTLRCSPRSGDLSVYWYQQSLDQGLQFLIQYYNGEERAKGNILERFSAQQFPDLHSELNLSSLELGDSALYFCASSVAPSQADEQFFGPGTRLTVL.